The T cell receptor (beta chain) under discussion was sequenced for a study of OX40 agonist ivuxolimab in advanced cancers. The method was immunoSEQ multiplex PCR; TCRdb's version includes in-frame clones alone and lacks a portion of them. The table records some 50,000 clones, roughly 84% of them present only once. A note on this clone: Antigen specificity is unknown.

Study-wide results and caveats: Mean expanded clone counts were higher in CD8+ than CD4+ T cells.

Germline V gene lookup returns CDR1 SGHAT and CDR2 FQNNGV. The CDR3 is 14 amino acids. Trimming took 2 bases from V and 4 from J; bases not matched to a gene: 4. The sequence was obtained from an adult with an advanced solid tumor such as melanoma, head and neck, liver or kidney cancer. This chain joins TRBV11-2 and TRBJ2-5; TRBD2 matches at 7 bases. The material sequenced was CD4+ or CD8+ T cells sorted from blood, taken in a trial of the OX40 agonist ivuxolimab. CDR3 protein: CASSLRREGETQYF. In DNA, the CDR3 is TGTGCCAGCAGCTTACGCAGGGAGGGAGAGACCCAGTACTTC.